These 18 T cell receptor beta chains were sequenced from one sample in a study of CD8 T cells in ankylosing spondylitis. TCRdb redid the calling of the 5' RACE reads with MiXCR, one entry per CDR3 protein. The profile shows about 130,000 distinct CDR3 sequences, around 7% of them singletons. Sequencing was carried out using blood, either unsorted or a sorted T cell fraction (not recorded which). These receptors all come from a male donor with ankylosing spondylitis or in good health (not recorded which).

This clonotype was detected ten times or more. The rearrangement links TRBV5-1 to TRBJ2-4, with 7 bases that match TRBD1. CDR1 SGHRS and CDR2 YFSETQ come from the germline V gene. This CDR3 region has 16 residues. V lost 4 bases to trimming and J lost 0 bases; unmatched junction nucleotides: 7. The CDR3, as DNA: TGCGCCAGCAGCAAGTTCACAGGGGTAGCCAAAAACATTCAGTACTTC. Translated, it gives CASSKFTGVAKNIQYF.

This clonotype was seen ten or more times. The chain has TRBV10-3 and TRBJ2-1; 11 bases are a match to TRBD2. J was trimmed by 7 bases and V by 3 bases; bases with no gene match: 11. The CDR3 extends over 17 amino acids. Germline V gene lookup returns CDR1 ENHRY and CDR2 SYGVKD. This CDR3 is CAISDPTGTSGGNEQFF. CDR3 DNA: TGTGCCATCAGTGATCCCACCGGGACTAGCGGAGGTAATGAGCAGTTCTTC.

In this sample, this clonotype turned up many times. The chain is built from TRBV12-3 or TRBV12-4 and TRBJ2-3; no firm D call. The V and J ends lost 2 bases and 5 bases respectively, with 8 bases between them. The CDR3 runs to 13 residues. The DNA for the CDR3 is TGTGCCAGCAGTTTATTCCCGAGAGATACGCAGTATTTT. It specifies CASSLFPRDTQYF.

This clonotype has ten or more counts. The J gene is TRBJ2-7, the V gene TRBV5-1; 16 bases fit TRBD2. Trimming removed 4 bases from V and 5 bases from J; junction bases left unmatched: 9. The CDR3 sequence is 17 residues long. Germline V gene sequence: CDR1 SGHRS, CDR2 YFSETQ. The CDR3 DNA follows: TGCGCCAGCAGCCGGGGGGGACTAGCGGGAGGGGAACACGAGCAGTACTTC. Encoded protein: CASSRGGLAGGEHEQYF.

This clonotype was counted ten times or more. The CDR3: CASSDPGLDEQYF. DNA of the CDR3: TGTGCCAGCAGTGATCCCGGGTTAGACGAGCAGTACTTC. V gene TRBV6-2 or TRBV6-3 combines with J gene TRBJ2-7, with D uncertain. This CDR3 is built from 13 residues. CDR1 and CDR2 (germline): MNHEY, SVGEGT. V was clipped by 5 bases and J by 5 bases, with 13 bases between them.

This clonotype has ten or more counts. V and J are TRBV5-6 and TRBJ2-7, with D uncertain. CDR3 length: 12 residues. V gave up 0 bases and J gave up 5 bases, with 6 bases separating them. From germline, CDR1 is SGHDT and CDR2 YYEEEE. CDR3 amino acids: CASSLERHEQYF. The CDR3 bases are TGTGCCAGCAGCTTGGAAAGACACGAGCAGTACTTC. Full variable domain (missing parts from reference TRBV5-6 and TRBJ2-7): DAGVTQSPTHLIKTRGQQVTLRCSPKSGHDTVSWYQQALGQGPQFIFQYYEEEERQRGNFPDRFSGHQFPNYSSELNVNALLLGDSALYLCASSLERHEQYFGPGTRLTVT.

This clonotype was counted ten times or more. The chain has TRBV11-2 and TRBJ2-6; possibly TRBD1 for D (6 bases). Trimming removed 3 bases from V and 0 bases from J, with 15 bases in between. The germline V gene has CDR1 SGHAT and CDR2 FQNNGV. The CDR3 loop spans 18 amino acids. In DNA form, the CDR3 reads TGTGCCAGCAGCTTGGGAACAGGGATGATCTCTGGGGCCAACGTCCTGACTTTC. This encodes CASSLGTGMISGANVLTF.

The sample holds many counts of this clonotype. The rearrangement links TRBV2 to TRBJ2-5; 16 bases fit TRBD2. There are 17 residues in the CDR3. V lost 3 bases to trimming and J lost 4 bases; unmatched junction nucleotides: 5. Germline V gives CDR1 SNHLY, CDR2 FYNNEI. Here the CDR3 reads CASSEGTSGGARETQYF. DNA of the CDR3: TGTGCCAGCAGTGAGGGGACTAGCGGGGGGGCCAGAGAGACCCAGTACTTC. Drawing the rest from reference TRBV2 and TRBJ2-5, the complete variable domain is EPEVTQTPSHQVTQMGQEVILRCVPISNHLYFYWYRQILGQKVEFLVSFYNNEISEKSEIFDDQFSVERPDGSNFTLKIRSTKLEDSAMYFCASSEGTSGGARETQYFGPGTRLLVL.

This clonotype was counted many times. The chain carries TRBV12-3 or TRBV12-4 and TRBJ1-1, with D unresolved. Trimming stripped 5 bases from V and 1 base from J, with 8 bases between. This CDR3 has 13 amino acids. In DNA form, the CDR3 reads TGTGCCAGCAGTCCGGTGTCGAACACTGAAGCTTTCTTT. The encoded protein is CASSPVSNTEAFF.

In its sample, this clonotype was seen many times. The chain carries TRBV2 and TRBJ1-1; 9 positions agree with TRBD1. Germline values: CDR1 SNHLY, CDR2 FYNNEI. CDR3 size: 13 residues. Trimming took 7 bases from V and 2 from J; bases not matched to a gene: 2. The CDR3 sequence is CASKDRGNTEAFF. The CDR3 nucleotides are TGTGCCAGCAAGGACAGGGGCAACACTGAAGCTTTCTTT.

This clonotype was observed at least ten times. This sequence joins TRBV20-1 and TRBJ1-1, with TRBD1 as a possible D gene (5 bases). Trimming took 3 bases from V and 3 from J, leaving 17 bases between them. Germline-derived CDR1 and CDR2 are DFQATT and SNEGSKA (reference sequence). This CDR3 comprises 15 residues. The CDR3 loop is CSARRTGGGHTEAFF. CDR3 coding DNA: TGCAGTGCTAGGAGGACCGGGGGAGGTCACACTGAAGCTTTCTTT.

At least ten counts were recorded for this clonotype. The J gene is TRBJ2-5, the V gene TRBV6-1; 7 nucleotides align to TRBD2. This CDR3 has 17 amino acids. Looked up from germline, CDR1 is MNHNS and CDR2 is SASEGT. The V segment lost 6 bases and the J segment 2 bases; nucleotides outside the gene matches: 15. CDR3 protein: CASSPQSGDYSQETQYF. The CDR3, as DNA: TGTGCCAGCAGCCCACAGTCGGGGGACTATTCGCAAGAGACCCAGTACTTC.

This clonotype was detected many times. CDR3 sequence reads: CASFGQGRGETEAFF. For the CDR3, the DNA is TGTGCCAGCTTCGGACAGGGGCGGGGGGAGACTGAAGCTTTCTTT. This chain joins TRBV6-1 and TRBJ1-1; 9 bases align to TRBD1. The CDR3 has 15 residues. The germline gives CDR1 MNHNS, CDR2 SASEGT. With 8 bases clipped from V and 5 bases from J, the junction kept 12 bases outside the gene matches.

In this sample, this clonotype turned up many times. The J gene is TRBJ2-7, the V gene TRBV27; 8 bases fit TRBD2. The CDR3 consists of 16 residues. Germline CDR1 and CDR2: MNHEY and SMNVEV (reference sequence). The trim removed 2 bases at V and 6 bases at J, leaving 12 bases unmatched. CDR3 sequence: CASSLVQRGLAVEQYF. In nucleotides, the CDR3 is TGTGCCAGCAGTTTAGTCCAAAGAGGACTAGCCGTCGAGCAGTACTTC.

J is TRBJ1-2 and V is TRBV4-2; tentative D call: TRBD1 (6 bases). The V end was cut by 0 bases, the J end by 8 bases, with 16 bases between. The CDR3 is made up of 15 amino acids. Per the germline V gene, CDR1 is LGHNA and CDR2 is YNFKEQ. CDR3 protein: CASSQEPGGQGGYTF. CDR3 coding DNA: TGTGCCAGCAGCCAAGAGCCCGGGGGCCAAGGGGGCTACACCTTC.

In its sample, this clonotype was seen many times. The genes are TRBV5-1 and TRBJ2-1; TRBD2 aligns across 9 bases. After removal of 4 bases from V and 6 bases from J, the junction contained 8 bases not matched to a gene. The germline gives CDR1 SGHRS, CDR2 YFSETQ. The CDR3 has 15 amino acids. The CDR3, as DNA: TGCGCCAGCAGCCAATTAGCGGGGGTACTCAATGAGCAGTTCTTC. It yields the protein CASSQLAGVLNEQFF.

This clonotype was recorded many times. The chain recombines TRBV4-1 with TRBJ2-2, with TRBD1 as a possible D gene (5 bases). The germline V gene encodes CDR1 MGHRA and CDR2 YSYEKL. V was clipped by 4 bases and J by 5 bases, with 14 bases between them. The CDR3 contains 15 residues. The CDR3 here is CASSPTMTETGELFF. The CDR3 nucleotides read TGCGCCAGCAGCCCTACTATGACAGAGACCGGGGAGCTGTTTTTT.

This clonotype was seen at least ten times. The chain combines TRBV5-1 with TRBJ1-1, with D tentatively TRBD1 (6 bases). Germline V CDR1 and CDR2: SGHRS, YFSETQ. This CDR3 is built from 13 residues. The germline V and J ends were trimmed by 0 bases and 6 bases, with 9 bases remaining between them. CDR3 coding DNA: TGCGCCAGCAGCTTGGGGGGGACACCTGAAGCTTTCTTT. Amino acid sequence: CASSLGGTPEAFF.